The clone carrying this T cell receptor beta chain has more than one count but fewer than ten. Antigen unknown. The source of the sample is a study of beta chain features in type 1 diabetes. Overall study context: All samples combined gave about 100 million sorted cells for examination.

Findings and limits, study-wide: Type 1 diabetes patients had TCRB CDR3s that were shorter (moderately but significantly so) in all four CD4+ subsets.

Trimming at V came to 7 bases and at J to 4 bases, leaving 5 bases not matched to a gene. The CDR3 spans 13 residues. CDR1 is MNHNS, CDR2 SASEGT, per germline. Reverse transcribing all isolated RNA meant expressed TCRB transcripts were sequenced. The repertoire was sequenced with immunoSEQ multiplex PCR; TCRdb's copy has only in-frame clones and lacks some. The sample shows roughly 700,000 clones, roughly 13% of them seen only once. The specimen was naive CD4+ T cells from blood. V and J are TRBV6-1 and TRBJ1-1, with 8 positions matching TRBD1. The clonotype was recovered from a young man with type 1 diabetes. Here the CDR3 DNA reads TGTGCCAGCACCCGGACAGGGAGCACTGAAGCTTTCTTT. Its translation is CASTRTGSTEAFF.